Presented here are 12 T cell receptor beta chains from one specimen sequenced in a study of Tregs in tolerant kidney transplant recipients. Measured with immunoSEQ multiplex PCR; TCRdb has only the in-frame clones, and not every one. The sample holds tens of thousands of clones, over 85% seen once. The specimen sequenced was CD8+ T cells from blood. All receptors derive from a human donor in good health.

The chain uses TRBV4-1 and TRBJ2-1, with 9 bases matching TRBD2. The germline gives CDR1 MGHRA, CDR2 YSYEKL. The CDR3 consists of 17 residues. J was trimmed by 0 bases and V by 4 bases; bases with no gene match: 7. The CDR3: CASSPLPGLASYNEQFF. CDR3 DNA sequence: TGCGCCAGCAGCCCCTTACCGGGACTAGCCTCCTACAATGAGCAGTTCTTC.

This chain connects TRBV27 to TRBJ1-2, with TRBD1 matching over 10 bases. Germline V CDR1 and CDR2: MNHEY, SMNVEV (reference sequence). This CDR3 has 15 residues. V lost 7 bases to trimming and J lost 3 bases; unmatched junction nucleotides: 8. The CDR3, as DNA: TGTGCCAGCACCCGGACTGGGACAGGGGACTATGGCTACACCTTC. Its protein is CASTRTGTGDYGYTF.

This chain links TRBV19 with TRBJ1-1; no reliable D call. The V and J ends lost 6 bases and 4 bases respectively, with 12 bases between them. Per germline, CDR1 LNHDA and CDR2 SQIVND (reference sequence). The CDR3 runs 13 residues. The CDR3 nucleotides are TGTGCCAGTAGAACCAAGGGCGGCACTGAAGCTTTCTTT. Protein sequence: CASRTKGGTEAFF.

This clone was detected only once. The chain is built from TRBV7-6 and TRBJ2-1; 9 positions agree with TRBD1. This CDR3 has 17 amino acids. CDR1 and CDR2 (germline): SGHVS, FNYEAQ. V trimming: 1 base; J trimming: 9 bases; junction bases outside the gene matches: 13. CDR3 in DNA: TGTGCCAGCAGCTTAGTTGAGTCGGGACAGGGACCCAGTGAGCAGTTCTTC. Translated: CASSLVESGQGPSEQFF.

The chain recombines TRBV7-9 with TRBJ1-1; 11 nucleotides match TRBD1. V shed 7 bases, J shed 6 bases, and the junction held 13 bases outside the gene matches. Germline CDR1 and CDR2: SEHNR and FQNEAQ (reference sequence). This CDR3 has 16 residues. The CDR3 sequence: CASTTGQGGLFPEAFF. CDR3 in DNA: TGTGCCAGCACTACGGGACAGGGGGGCCTTTTTCCTGAAGCTTTCTTT.

The rearrangement uses TRBV5-6 and TRBJ2-2; 8 bases fit TRBD2. J was trimmed by 4 bases and V by 0 bases; bases with no gene match: 5. The CDR3 has 16 amino acids. Germline values: CDR1 SGHDT, CDR2 YYEEEE. The CDR3: CASSLGLAGFTGELFF. The CDR3 DNA follows: TGTGCCAGCAGCTTGGGTCTAGCGGGTTTCACCGGGGAGCTGTTTTTT.

This rearrangement joins TRBV6-1 to TRBJ1-5; tentative D call: TRBD1 (5 bases). Per the germline V gene, CDR1 is MNHNS and CDR2 is SASEGT. The CDR3 runs 14 residues. Trimming pared 3 bases from V and 4 bases from J, leaving 10 bases between. CDR3 sequence reads: CASSEAGNNQPQHF. For the CDR3, the DNA is TGTGCCAGCAGTGAGGCAGGGAATAATCAGCCCCAGCATTTT.

The chain couples TRBV9 to TRBJ2-3; D gene uncertain. Between the trimmed V and J ends, which lost 3 bases and 0 bases, there was a span of 11 bases. CDR1 is SGDLS, CDR2 YYNGEE, per germline. The CDR3 is made up of 15 amino acids. CDR3 DNA: TGTGCCAGCAGCGACGGAGCGACTAGCACAGATACGCAGTATTTT. Amino acids: CASSDGATSTDTQYF.

In its sample, this clone was seen a few times. The junction and the germline gene differ at one end; a read error may be behind it. The rearrangement joins TRBV27 to TRBJ2-7; TRBD1 matches at 8 bases. The CDR3 length is 13 residues. CDR1 and CDR2 from the germline V gene are MNHEY and SMNVEV (reference sequence). In DNA, the CDR3 is TGTGCCAGCAGTTTTTCCCGGGACAGGCTGCAACACTTC. This sequence encodes CASSFSRDRLQHF.

The chain uses TRBV27 and TRBJ2-3; D is perhaps TRBD1 or TRBD2 (7 bases each). CDR1 MNHEY and CDR2 SMNVEV come from the germline V gene (reference sequence). The ends were cut back, 5 bases at V and 4 bases at J, with 13 bases in the middle. This CDR3 is built from 14 residues. The CDR3 protein is CASSMTGRADTQYF. CDR3 bases: TGTGCCAGCAGTATGACAGGGAGGGCAGATACGCAGTATTTT.

This clone appeared a single time. The chain combines TRBV28 with TRBJ2-7; D gene unclear. V was cut by 5 bases and J by 4 bases, with 15 bases left in between. The CDR3 contains 14 residues. CDR1 is MDHEN and CDR2 is SYDVKM in the germline V gene. In DNA form, the CDR3 reads TGTGCCAGCAGTCCACAAGACACTTTATACGAGCAGTACTTC. It specifies CASSPQDTLYEQYF.

The J gene is TRBJ1-1, the V gene TRBV19; TRBD1 is a possible D gene (5 bases). The germline V gene encodes CDR1 LNHDA and CDR2 SQIVND (reference sequence). Trimming removed 4 bases from V and 3 bases from J, with 9 bases in between. The CDR3 is 13 amino acids. CDR3 sequence (DNA): TGTGCCAGTAGTACATACAGGCACACTGAAGCTTTCTTT. It is translated as CASSTYRHTEAFF. Together with reference TRBV19 and TRBJ1-1, the CDR3 gives the full variable domain: DGGITQSPKYLFRKEGQNVTLSCEQNLNHDAMYWYRQDPGQGLRLIYYSQIVNDFQKGDIAEGYSVSREKKESFPLTVTSAQKNPTAFYLCASSTYRHTEAFFGQGTRLTVV.